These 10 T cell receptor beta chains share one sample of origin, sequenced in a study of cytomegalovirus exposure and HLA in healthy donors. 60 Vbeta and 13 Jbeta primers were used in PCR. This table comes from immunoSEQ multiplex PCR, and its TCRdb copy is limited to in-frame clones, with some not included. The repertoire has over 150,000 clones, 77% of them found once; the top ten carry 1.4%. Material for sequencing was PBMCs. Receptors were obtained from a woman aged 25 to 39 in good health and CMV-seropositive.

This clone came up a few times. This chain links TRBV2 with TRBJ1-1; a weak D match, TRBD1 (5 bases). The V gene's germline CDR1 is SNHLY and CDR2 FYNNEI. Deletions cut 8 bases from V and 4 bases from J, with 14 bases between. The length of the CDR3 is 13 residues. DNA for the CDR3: TGTGCCAGCCGCCAGGGCGGGGGCACTGAAGCTTTCTTT. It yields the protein CASRQGGGTEAFF.

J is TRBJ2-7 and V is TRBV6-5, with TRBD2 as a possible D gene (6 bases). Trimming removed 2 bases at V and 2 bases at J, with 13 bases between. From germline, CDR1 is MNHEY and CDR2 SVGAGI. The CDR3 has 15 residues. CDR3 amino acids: CASSYRGGVTYEQYF. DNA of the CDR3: TGTGCCAGCAGTTACCGTGGAGGGGTGACCTACGAGCAGTACTTC.

CDR3 region: CASRGGVQPQHF. The DNA of the CDR3 is TGTGCCAGCAGGGGGGGGGTACAGCCCCAGCATTTT. V is TRBV2 and J is TRBJ1-5; TRBD1 might be the D (5 bases). Germline lookup yields CDR1 SNHLY and CDR2 FYNNEI. Between the trimmed V and J ends, which lost 6 bases and 7 bases, there was a span of 10 bases. The CDR3 covers 12 residues.

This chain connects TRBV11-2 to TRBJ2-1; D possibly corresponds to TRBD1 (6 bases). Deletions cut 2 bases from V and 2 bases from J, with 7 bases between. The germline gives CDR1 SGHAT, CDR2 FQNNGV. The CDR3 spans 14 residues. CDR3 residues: CASSLNRAYNEQFF. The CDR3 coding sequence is TGTGCCAGCAGCTTAAACAGGGCCTACAATGAGCAGTTCTTC.

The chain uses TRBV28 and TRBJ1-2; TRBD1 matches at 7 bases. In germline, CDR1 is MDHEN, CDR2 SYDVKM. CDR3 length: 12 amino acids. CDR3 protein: CASGDSNYGYTF. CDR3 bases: TGTGCGAGCGGGGACAGTAACTATGGCTACACCTTC.

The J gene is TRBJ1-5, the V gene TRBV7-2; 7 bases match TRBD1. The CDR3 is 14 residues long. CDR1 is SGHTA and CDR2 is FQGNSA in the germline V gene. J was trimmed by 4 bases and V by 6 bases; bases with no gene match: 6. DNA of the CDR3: TGTGCCAGCAGACCTACAGGGGTAAATCAGCCCCAGCATTTT. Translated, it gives CASRPTGVNQPQHF.

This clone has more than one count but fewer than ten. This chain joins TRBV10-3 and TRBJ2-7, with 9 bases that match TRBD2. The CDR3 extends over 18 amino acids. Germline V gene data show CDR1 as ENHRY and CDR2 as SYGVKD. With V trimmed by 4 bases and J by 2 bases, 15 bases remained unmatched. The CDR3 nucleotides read TGTGCCATCAGTGGTCTGAGCGGGAGGTTGGGATCCGCCTACGAGCAGTACTTC. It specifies CAISGLSGRLGSAYEQYF.

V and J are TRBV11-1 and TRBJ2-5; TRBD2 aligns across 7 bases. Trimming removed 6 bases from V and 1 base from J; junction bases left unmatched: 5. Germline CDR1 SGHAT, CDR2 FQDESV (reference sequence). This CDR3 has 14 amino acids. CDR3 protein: CASSLSGIQETQYF. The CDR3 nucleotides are TGTGCCAGCAGTTTAAGCGGGATCCAAGAGACCCAGTACTTC.

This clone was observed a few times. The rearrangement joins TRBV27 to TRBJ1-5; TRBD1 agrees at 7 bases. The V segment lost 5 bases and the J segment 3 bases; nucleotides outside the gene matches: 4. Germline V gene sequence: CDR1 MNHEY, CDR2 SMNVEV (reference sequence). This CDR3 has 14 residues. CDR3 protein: CASSPGTVNQPQHF. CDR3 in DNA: TGTGCCAGCAGTCCAGGGACAGTCAATCAGCCCCAGCATTTT.

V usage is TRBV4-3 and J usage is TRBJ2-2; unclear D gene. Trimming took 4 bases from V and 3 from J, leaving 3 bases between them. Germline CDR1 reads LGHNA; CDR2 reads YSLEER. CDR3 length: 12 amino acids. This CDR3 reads CASSPYTGELFF. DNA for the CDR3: TGCGCCAGCAGCCCCTACACCGGGGAGCTGTTTTTT.